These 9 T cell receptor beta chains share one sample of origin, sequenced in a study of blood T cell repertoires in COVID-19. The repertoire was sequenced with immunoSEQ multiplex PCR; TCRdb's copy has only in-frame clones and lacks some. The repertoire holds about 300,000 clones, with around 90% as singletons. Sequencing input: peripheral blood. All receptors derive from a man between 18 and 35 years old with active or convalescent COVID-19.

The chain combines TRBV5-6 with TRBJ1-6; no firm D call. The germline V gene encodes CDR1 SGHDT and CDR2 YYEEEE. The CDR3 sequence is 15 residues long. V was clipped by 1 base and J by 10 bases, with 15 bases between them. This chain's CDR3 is CASSLNIQVGSPLHF. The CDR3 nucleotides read TGTGCCAGCAGCTTGAATATCCAGGTCGGATCACCCCTCCACTTT.

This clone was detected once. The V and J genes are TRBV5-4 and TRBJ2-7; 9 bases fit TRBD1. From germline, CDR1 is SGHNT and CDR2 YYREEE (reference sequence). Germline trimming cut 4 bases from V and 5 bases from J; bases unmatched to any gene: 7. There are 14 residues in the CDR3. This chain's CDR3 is CASSRDRVGHEQYF. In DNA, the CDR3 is TGTGCCAGCAGCCGGGACAGGGTAGGTCACGAGCAGTACTTC.

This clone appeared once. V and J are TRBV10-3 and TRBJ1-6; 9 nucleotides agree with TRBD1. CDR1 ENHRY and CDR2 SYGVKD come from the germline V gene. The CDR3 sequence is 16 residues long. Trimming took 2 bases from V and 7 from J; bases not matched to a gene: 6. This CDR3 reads CAISERSTGGNSPLHF. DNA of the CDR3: TGTGCCATCAGTGAGAGATCGACAGGGGGAAATTCACCCCTCCACTTT.

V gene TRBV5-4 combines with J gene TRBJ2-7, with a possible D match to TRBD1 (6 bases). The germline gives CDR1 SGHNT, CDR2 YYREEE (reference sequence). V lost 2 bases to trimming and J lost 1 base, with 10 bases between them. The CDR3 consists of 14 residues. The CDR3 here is CASSFQDRSYEQYF. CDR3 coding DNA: TGTGCCAGCAGCTTCCAAGACAGGTCCTACGAGCAGTACTTC.

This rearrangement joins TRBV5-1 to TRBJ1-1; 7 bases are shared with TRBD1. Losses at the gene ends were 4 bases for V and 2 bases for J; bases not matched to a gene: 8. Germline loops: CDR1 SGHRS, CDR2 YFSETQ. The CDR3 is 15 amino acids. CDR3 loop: CASSTQGQTNTEAFF. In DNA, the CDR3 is TGCGCCAGCAGCACCCAGGGACAGACAAACACTGAAGCTTTCTTT.

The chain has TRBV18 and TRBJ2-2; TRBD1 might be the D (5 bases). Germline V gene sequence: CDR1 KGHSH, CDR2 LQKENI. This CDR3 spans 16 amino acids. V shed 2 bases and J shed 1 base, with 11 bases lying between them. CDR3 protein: CASSPLSQGNTGELFF. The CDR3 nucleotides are TGTGCCAGCTCACCATTATCGCAGGGGAACACCGGGGAGCTGTTTTTT.

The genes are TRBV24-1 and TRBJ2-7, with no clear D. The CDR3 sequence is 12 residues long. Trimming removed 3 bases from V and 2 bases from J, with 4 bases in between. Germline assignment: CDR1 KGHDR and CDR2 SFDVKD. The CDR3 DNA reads TGTGCCACCAGTGATGGGCCCTACGAGCAGTACTTC. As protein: CATSDGPYEQYF.

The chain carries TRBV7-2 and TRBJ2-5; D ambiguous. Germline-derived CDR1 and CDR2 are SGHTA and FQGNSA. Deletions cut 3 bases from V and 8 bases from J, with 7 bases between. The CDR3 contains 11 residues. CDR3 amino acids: CASSLRLTQYF. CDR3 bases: TGTGCCAGCAGCTTGAGGCTAACCCAGTACTTC. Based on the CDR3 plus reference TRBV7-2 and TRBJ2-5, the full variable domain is GAGVSQSPSNKVTEKGKDVELRCDPISGHTALYWYRQSLGQGLEFLIYFQGNSAPDKSGLPSDRFSAERTGGSVSTLTIQRTQQEDSAVYLCASSLRLTQYFGPGTRLLVL.

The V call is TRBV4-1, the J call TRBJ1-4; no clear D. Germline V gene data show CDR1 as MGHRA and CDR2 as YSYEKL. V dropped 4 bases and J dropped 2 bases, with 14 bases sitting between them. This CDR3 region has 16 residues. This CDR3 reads CASSPGWRRTNEKLFF. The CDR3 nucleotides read TGCGCCAGCAGCCCCGGGTGGCGGAGGACTAATGAAAAACTGTTTTTT.